The 28 T cell receptor beta chains below come from one sample, sequenced in a study of blood T cell repertoires in COVID-19. Only in-frame clones appear in the TCRdb table, and some are missing; sequencing was by immunoSEQ multiplex PCR. The table records under 150,000 clones, nearly 85% of them present only once. The sequenced material came from PBMCs or T cells enriched from blood (not recorded which). These receptors were collected from a man aged 45-65 years in a cohort exposed to, infected with or recovered from COVID-19 (not recorded which).

This clone has only one observation. The chain joins TRBV20-1 to TRBJ1-6; 7 bases line up with TRBD1. The length of the CDR3 is 16 residues. The germline gives CDR1 DFQATT, CDR2 SNEGSKA (reference sequence). The junction had 9 bases not matched to a gene; V was cut back by 3 bases and J by 4 bases. CDR3 in DNA: TGCAGTGCTAGTTTGGGGACAGCTCTGTATAATTCACCCCTCCACTTT. Its protein product is CSASLGTALYNSPLHF.

The CDR3 bases are TGTGCCAGCAGGACCGCAGGAGGAGAAGCTTTCTTT. Protein product: CASRTAGGEAFF. V and J are TRBV28 and TRBJ1-1; D uncertain. CDR1 MDHEN and CDR2 SYDVKM come from the germline V gene. The CDR3 loop spans 12 amino acids. V was cut by 6 bases and J by 8 bases, with 13 bases left in between. Full variable domain (missing parts from reference TRBV28 and TRBJ1-1): DVKVTQSSRYLVKRTGEKVFLECVQDMDHENMFWYRQDPGLGLRLIYFSYDVKMKEKGDIPEGYSVSREKKERFSLILESASTNQTSMYLCASRTAGGEAFFGQGTRLTVV.

This chain links TRBV4-1 with TRBJ2-1; 7 nucleotides line up with TRBD2. With V trimmed by 0 bases and J by 5 bases, 19 bases remained unmatched. CDR1 is MGHRA and CDR2 is YSYEKL in the germline V gene. The CDR3 runs to 20 residues. The CDR3 sequence is CASSQERAPAFGGRNNEQFF. CDR3 in DNA: TGCGCCAGCAGCCAAGAACGAGCCCCCGCTTTCGGGGGGAGAAACAATGAGCAGTTCTTC.

The chain uses TRBV19 and TRBJ2-3; D uncertain. Germline V gene lookup returns CDR1 LNHDA and CDR2 SQIVND (reference sequence). Trimming cost V 4 bases and J 0 bases, with 8 bases left between them. CDR3 length: 14 residues. This CDR3 is CASSNLRSTDTQYF. Here the CDR3 DNA reads TGTGCCAGTAGTAATCTCCGTAGCACAGATACGCAGTATTTT. The whole variable domain, filled in from reference TRBV19 and TRBJ2-3, reads DGGITQSPKYLFRKEGQNVTLSCEQNLNHDAMYWYRQDPGQGLRLIYYSQIVNDFQKGDIAEGYSVSREKKESFPLTVTSAQKNPTAFYLCASSNLRSTDTQYFGPGTRLTVL.

This clone has only one observation. In the same sample, other DNA sequences code for this CDR3. The chain couples TRBV5-1 to TRBJ2-1; D perhaps matches TRBD2 (5 bases). This CDR3 region has 15 residues. CDR1 is SGHRS, CDR2 YFSETQ, per germline. Between the trimmed V and J ends, which lost 0 bases and 0 bases, there was a span of 7 bases. Here the CDR3 reads CASSLDGGSYNEQFF. The DNA of the CDR3 is TGCGCCAGCAGCTTGGACGGAGGCTCCTACAATGAGCAGTTCTTC.

V usage is TRBV4-1 and J usage is TRBJ2-1; TRBD2 agrees at 8 bases. J was trimmed by 5 bases and V by 4 bases; bases with no gene match: 10. CDR1 is MGHRA and CDR2 is YSYEKL in the germline V gene. This CDR3 region has 16 residues. CDR3 loop: CASSLGAGVGDNEQFF. CDR3 nucleotides: TGCGCCAGCAGCCTTGGAGCGGGAGTGGGGGACAATGAGCAGTTCTTC.

The J gene is TRBJ1-2, the V gene TRBV12-3 or TRBV12-4, with D possibly being TRBD1 (5 bases). This CDR3 comprises 12 residues. V gave up 7 bases and J gave up 4 bases, with 10 bases separating them. The CDR3 loop is CASTTGGYGYTF. For the CDR3, the DNA is TGTGCCAGCACTACGGGGGGCTATGGCTACACCTTC.

The genes are TRBV4-1 and TRBJ1-1, with no clear D. The germline V and J ends were trimmed by 1 base and 4 bases, with 16 bases remaining between them. The CDR3 consists of 16 residues. CDR1 MGHRA and CDR2 YSYEKL come from the germline V gene. The DNA for the CDR3 is TGCGCCAGCAGCCAAGTCGCGGGGATCGTGGGCACTGAAGCTTTCTTT. Protein: CASSQVAGIVGTEAFF.

The chain has TRBV2 and TRBJ2-7; TRBD2 matches 11 bases. Germline V gene sequence: CDR1 SNHLY, CDR2 FYNNEI. After removal of 6 bases from V and 5 bases from J, the junction contained 9 bases not matched to a gene. The CDR3 contains 15 residues. The CDR3 coding sequence is TGTGCCAGCAGGGACCTAGCGGGGGGCCCCCACGAGCAGTACTTC. It is translated as CASRDLAGGPHEQYF.

This clone was recorded many times. The chain carries TRBV27 and TRBJ1-1, with 9 bases lining up with TRBD1. Germline loops: CDR1 MNHEY, CDR2 SMNVEV (reference sequence). This CDR3 has 16 residues. Unmatched junction bases numbered 9, after V lost 3 bases and J lost 4 bases. CDR3: CASSLGPPGQGTEAFF. The CDR3 bases are TGTGCCAGCAGTTTGGGACCCCCGGGACAGGGCACTGAAGCTTTCTTT.

The chain carries TRBV9 and TRBJ1-2; possibly TRBD1 for D (6 bases). The CDR3 is 14 amino acids. Germline assignment: CDR1 SGDLS and CDR2 YYNGEE. V was cut by 0 bases and J by 4 bases, with 10 bases left in between. DNA for the CDR3: TGTGCCAGCAGCGTAGGGACAGATTTCTATGGCTACACCTTC. Its protein product is CASSVGTDFYGYTF.

The CDR3 DNA follows: TGCAGTGCTTCGGACAGCGAAGCTTTCTTT. Encoded protein: CSASDSEAFF. V is TRBV20-1 and J is TRBJ1-1; tentatively, D is TRBD1 (6 bases). Deletions cut 5 bases from V and 8 bases from J, with 9 bases between. Germline loops: CDR1 DFQATT, CDR2 SNEGSKA (reference sequence). This CDR3 is built from 10 residues.

This clone was found a few times. This rearrangement joins TRBV7-9 to TRBJ1-2, with a tentative D call TRBD1 (5 bases). This CDR3 contains 14 residues. V was clipped by 5 bases and J by 5 bases, with 15 bases between them. Germline values: CDR1 SEHNR, CDR2 FQNEAQ (reference sequence). This CDR3 is CASSATGAPYGYTF. The CDR3 DNA is TGTGCCAGCAGCGCTACTGGGGCTCCATATGGCTACACCTTC.

The chain recombines TRBV15 with TRBJ1-5; D not resolved. The germline CDR1 and CDR2 sequences are LNHNV and YYDKDF (reference sequence). The length of the CDR3 is 13 residues. Trimming took 3 bases from V and 5 from J, leaving 8 bases between them. This CDR3 is CATSRGKDQPQHF. The CDR3, as DNA: TGTGCCACCAGCAGGGGCAAAGATCAGCCCCAGCATTTT.

This clone was seen a few times. J is TRBJ1-5 and V is TRBV11-2; TRBD1 aligns across 8 bases. The length of the CDR3 is 15 residues. Germline V gene lookup returns CDR1 SGHAT and CDR2 FQNNGV. Trimming at V came to 3 bases and at J to 2 bases, leaving 3 bases not matched to a gene. In DNA, the CDR3 is TGTGCCAGCAGCTTGACAGGGGACGGCAATCAGCCCCAGCATTTT. This encodes CASSLTGDGNQPQHF.

The V call is TRBV5-6, the J call TRBJ2-1; TRBD2 matches at 7 bases. This CDR3 spans 14 amino acids. CDR1 and CDR2 (germline): SGHDT, YYEEEE. The junction had 13 bases not matched to a gene; V was cut back by 9 bases and J by 7 bases. This CDR3 reads CATRGAGVGNEQFF. The CDR3, as DNA: TGTGCCACCCGCGGGGCGGGAGTGGGGAATGAGCAGTTCTTC.

This rearrangement joins TRBV18 to TRBJ1-1; tentatively, D is TRBD1 (5 bases). CDR1 and CDR2 (germline): KGHSH, LQKENI. V dropped 6 bases and J dropped 0 bases, with 11 bases sitting between them. This CDR3 has 14 residues. This chain's CDR3 is CASSQGRVNTEAFF. In nucleotides, the CDR3 is TGTGCCAGCTCTCAAGGCAGGGTGAACACTGAAGCTTTCTTT.

The gene calls are TRBV5-6 and TRBJ2-5; TRBD1 might be the D (6 bases). Germline V gene lookup returns CDR1 SGHDT and CDR2 YYEEEE. V lost 10 bases and J lost 5, with 24 bases in between. The CDR3 totals 15 residues. The CDR3 nucleotides are TGTGCCTATGGGGGCCGGTCGCCGGGGCGGGAGACCCAGTACTTC. This codes for CAYGGRSPGRETQYF. The whole variable domain, remainder taken from reference TRBV5-6 and TRBJ2-5, is DAGVTQSPTHLIKTRGQQVTLRCSPKSGHDTVSWYQQALGQGPQFIFQYYEEEERQRGNFPDRFSGHQFPNYSSELNVNALLLGDSALYLCAYGGRSPGRETQYFGPGTRLLVL.

The chain carries TRBV28 and TRBJ2-1; 14 bases are a match to TRBD2. V gave up 6 bases and J gave up 10 bases; unmatched junction bases: 8. The CDR3 consists of 15 residues. Germline CDR1 reads MDHEN; CDR2 reads SYDVKM. CDR3 protein: CASSPRRLAGGEQFF. The DNA of the CDR3 is TGTGCCAGCAGCCCACGAAGACTAGCGGGAGGGGAGCAGTTCTTC. Complete variable domain (other parts from reference TRBV28 and TRBJ2-1): DVKVTQSSRYLVKRTGEKVFLECVQDMDHENMFWYRQDPGLGLRLIYFSYDVKMKEKGDIPEGYSVSREKKERFSLILESASTNQTSMYLCASSPRRLAGGEQFFGPGTRLTVL.

The rearrangement joins TRBV7-9 to TRBJ1-5, with 7 bases matching TRBD1. The CDR3 spans 15 residues. The J segment lost 3 bases and the V segment lost 1 base, leaving 3 bases of the junction unmatched. Germline loops: CDR1 SEHNR, CDR2 FQNEAQ (reference sequence). The CDR3 DNA follows: TGTGCCAGCAGCTTAGGACAGGGAGACAATCAGCCCCAGCATTTT. This sequence encodes CASSLGQGDNQPQHF.

In its sample, this clone was seen many times. The rearrangement joins TRBV5-6 to TRBJ1-2; maybe TRBD1 (6 bases). Trimming took 5 bases from V and 4 from J, leaving 12 bases between them. The germline V gene encodes CDR1 SGHDT and CDR2 YYEEEE. The CDR3 contains 13 residues. CDR3 amino acids: CASRAGAGYGYTF. The CDR3 nucleotides are TGTGCCAGCAGAGCAGGGGCAGGCTATGGCTACACCTTC.

The gene calls are TRBV5-1 and TRBJ1-5; TRBD1 matches 8 bases. The germline V gene has CDR1 SGHRS and CDR2 YFSETQ. The CDR3 consists of 16 residues. Unmatched junction bases numbered 12, after V lost 4 bases and J lost 6 bases. The CDR3 reads CASSPSFGQGFQPQHF. The DNA for the CDR3 is TGCGCCAGCAGCCCGTCGTTCGGACAGGGTTTTCAGCCCCAGCATTTT.

The chain links TRBV19 to TRBJ2-1; 14 nucleotides match TRBD2. The junction had 3 bases not matched to a gene; V was cut back by 6 bases and J by 5 bases. CDR3 size: 15 residues. Germline V gene data show CDR1 as LNHDA and CDR2 as SQIVND (reference sequence). The CDR3 nucleotides read TGTGCCAGTAGCCTGGGACTAGCGGGAGACAATGAGCAGTTCTTC. Translating it yields CASSLGLAGDNEQFF.

This rearrangement joins TRBV20-1 to TRBJ2-5, with 7 positions matching TRBD2. Germline V gene lookup returns CDR1 DFQATT and CDR2 SNEGSKA (reference sequence). This CDR3 contains 13 residues. J was trimmed by 2 bases and V by 3 bases; bases with no gene match: 3. CDR3: CSASPSGQETQYF. DNA of the CDR3: TGCAGTGCTAGTCCTAGCGGACAAGAGACCCAGTACTTC.

This chain uses TRBV4-3 with TRBJ2-3; tentative D call: TRBD2 (5 bases). Trimming removed 1 base from V and 5 bases from J, with 10 bases in between. The CDR3 sequence is 14 residues long. Germline V gene sequence: CDR1 LGHNA, CDR2 YSLEER. CDR3 sequence reads: CASSQGGSGDTQYF. CDR3 sequence (DNA): TGCGCCAGCAGCCAAGGAGGGTCGGGAGATACGCAGTATTTT.

The chain links TRBV19 to TRBJ1-1, with D unresolved. Germline V gene lookup returns CDR1 LNHDA and CDR2 SQIVND (reference sequence). V gave up 7 bases and J gave up 0 bases, with 12 bases separating them. The CDR3 extends over 14 amino acids. This chain's CDR3 is CASTSGFMNTEAFF. DNA for the CDR3: TGTGCCAGTACCTCGGGTTTCATGAACACTGAAGCTTTCTTT.

This clone turned up a few times. The DNA of the CDR3 is TGTGCCAGCAGTGATACAGGCTACCTTTGGGAGCAGTACTTC. Amino acid sequence: CASSDTGYLWEQYF. V and J are TRBV6-1 and TRBJ2-7; D is possibly TRBD1 (5 bases). The CDR3 contains 14 residues. Germline CDR1 and CDR2: MNHNS and SASEGT. Trimming took off 3 bases at V and 7 bases at J, with 16 bases between the two ends.

This sequence joins TRBV4-1 and TRBJ1-2; 8 bases fit TRBD1. Germline V gene data show CDR1 as MGHRA and CDR2 as YSYEKL. The CDR3 is 15 residues long. The trim removed 0 bases at V and 3 bases at J, leaving 3 bases unmatched. In DNA form, the CDR3 reads TGCGCCAGCAGCCAAGATGAGGACAGGGACTATGGCTACACCTTC. This codes for CASSQDEDRDYGYTF.